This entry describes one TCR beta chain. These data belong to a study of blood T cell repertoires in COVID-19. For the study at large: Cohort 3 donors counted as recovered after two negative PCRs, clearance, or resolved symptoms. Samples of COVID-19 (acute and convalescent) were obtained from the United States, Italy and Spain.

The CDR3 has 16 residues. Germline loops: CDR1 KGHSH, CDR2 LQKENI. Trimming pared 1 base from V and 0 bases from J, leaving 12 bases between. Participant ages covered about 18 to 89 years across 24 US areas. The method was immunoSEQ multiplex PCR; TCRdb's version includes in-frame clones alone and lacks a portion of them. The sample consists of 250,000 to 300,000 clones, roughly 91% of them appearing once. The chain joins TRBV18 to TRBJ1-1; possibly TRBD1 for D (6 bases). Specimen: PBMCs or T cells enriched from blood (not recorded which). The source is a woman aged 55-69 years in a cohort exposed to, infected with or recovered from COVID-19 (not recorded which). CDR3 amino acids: CASSPRSGTMNTEAFF. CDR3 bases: TGTGCCAGCTCACCACGTTCAGGGACAATGAACACTGAAGCTTTCTTT.